This T cell receptor (beta chain) was identified during a study of cytomegalovirus exposure and HLA in healthy donors (TCRdb year 2017). For context, the study as a whole: According to an earlier analysis of 450 to 650 of the donors, some 180 million T cells yielded 95 million to 140 million unique TCR beta sequences and more than 250 Gb of sequence data. The study was designed to test whether signatures of past pathogen exposure could be identified by cataloging public T cell receptors. Among the roughly 400 genotyped donors, approximately 82% belonged to the genetic ancestry cluster associated with self-reported Caucasian donors. In a later analysis, previously published TCR beta repertoires from several hundred donors were re-analyzed and high-resolution HLA genotyping was added so that TCR occurrence patterns could be studied. A later genetic analysis used genome-wide SNP genotypes for about three fifths of the 666 donors, treating that subset as a discovery cohort. Donor age, sex, ethnicity and CMV serostatus were compiled together with the repertoire data. High-throughput TCR immunosequencing, statistical association of individual TCRs with disease status, and machine learning were combined to predict cytomegalovirus infection status. An early release covering around 630 HLA-typed donors comprised roughly 300 gigabases of sequencing data and some 79 million unique TCR sequences. Among about 400 genotyped donors of the cohort, an average of around 250,000 unique TCR beta nucleotide sequences was sequenced per donor, of which 15% to 20% were non-productive. Because of strong linkage in the cohort, roughly five DR-DQ haplotypes were treated as single units for association and clustering. To decide whether each TCR beta V gene segment behaved as functional or pseudogenic, an earlier analysis of nearly 600 of the donors relied on high-throughput TCR beta sequencing. The number of typed donors differed by locus: about 620-630 for A, B, C, DRB1 and DQB1; some 500 for DQA1; about 600 for DPA1; and 400 to 480 for DPB1. The study used immunosequencing to profile the T cell repertoires of 666 subjects and linked those repertoires to cytomegalovirus serostatus. Class I and class II HLA loci were covered by the typing at four-digit resolution. The later analysis used no new phenotypic data to find candidate immune exposures, relying instead on TCR beta sequences and their occurrence across donors. Every repertoire in the discovery cohort had been generated on one and the same sequencing platform. Besides the first cohort of approximately 670 subjects, a separate validation cohort made up of over a hundred different subjects was used.

About this clone itself: Its antigen has not been determined. No base quality information exists; no much larger clone differs at one position.

Library construction relied on the immunoSEQ multiplex PCR assay. A mixture of 60 forward primers for TCR Vbeta segments and 13 reverse primers for TCR Jbeta segments was used in the multiplex PCR. A multiplex PCR assay on genomic DNA amplified the CDR3 region of rearranged TCR beta genes. On the Illumina HiSeq System, the amplified TCR beta libraries were sequenced as 87-base-pair reads. Per the source publication's procedure: In a later analysis, tens of millions of unique TCR beta chains were counted across the roughly 610 repertoires, and around 11 million of these chains were shared by at least two donors. Raw reads were error-corrected and collapsed into unique sequences by a nearest-neighbor algorithm in which closely related sequences were merged to remove PCR and sequencing errors. Alignment of CDR3 sequences to IMGT reference sequences was used to assign V, D and J gene segments. For a sequence to be retained, at least a six-nucleotide match to both a V gene segment and a J gene segment was required. Rearrangements were called productive when the CDR3 lacked stop codons and stayed in frame with V and J; all others were non-productive. CDR3 was defined by IMGT convention, running from the second conserved V-encoded cysteine to the conserved J-encoded phenylalanine. In an earlier analysis of more than 550 of the donors, sequences lacking an unambiguous match to a single V gene segment were excluded. An earlier analysis of fewer than 650 of the donors classified V segments as functional when productive rearrangements were above 56.7% and as segregating when the standard deviation between donors was above 5%. To diagnose cytomegalovirus status from the catalog of TCR beta chain sequences, a statistical classification framework was built. In a later analysis, TCR nucleotide sequences were compared against IMGT/GENE-DB human TR gene sequences so that V and J genes could be assigned. In a later analysis, CDR3 sequences and most-parsimonious VDJ recombination scenarios were assigned using the TCRdist pipeline. In a later analysis, each TCR beta chain was defined by its CDR3 amino acid sequence together with its V-gene family, and reads without a unique V-gene family were excluded. As a way to deal with suspected cross-contamination and a sequencing artifact, a later analysis dropped hundreds of nucleotide sequences that were highly shared and had low generation probability. In a later analysis, a clonal expansion index was calculated for each public chain from normalized within-repertoire ranks of inferred template counts. In a later analysis, generation probabilities were computed using a VDJ recombination model fitted to out-of-frame rearrangements, and the results were checked against IGoR. In a later analysis, hypergeometric tests were used to score TCR-TCR, TCR-HLA and TCR-CMV co-occurrence, with a repertoire-size bias correction applied to TCR pairs. False discovery rates were estimated in a later analysis by permuting HLA or CMV assignments 20 times. A later analysis grouped co-occurring TCRs with DBSCAN, adding TCRdist sequence similarity when clustering within HLA-allele-positive subsets. Co-occurrence clustering excluded repertoires with fewer than 30,000 or more than 120,000 public chains, plus five with anomalous nucleotide sharing. TCRdb retrieved this table from immuneACCESS and kept in-frame rearrangements only. Not all clones are present; in checked studies, unresolved V genes account for under half, and no reason is known for the remainder. D and trimming were read from the DNA, whereas the V and J calls and clone size are those reported in that table. The sample includes about 120,000 clones, with under 70% observed a single time. Almost 8.5% of the sample comes from the top ten.

Overall study results and their limits: In a later analysis, HLA-associated TCR beta chains showed more clonal expansion and lower generation probabilities than non-associated chains that were equally common. In this cohort, only TCR beta chains were sequenced, and detectable features were limited by the absence of alpha or paired-chain data. The study listed 150 to 200 TCR beta chains as associated with cytomegalovirus. Most CMV-associated TCR beta chains appeared to be HLA-restricted in a later analysis, and the HLA associations seemed to be driven largely by CMV exposure. According to the authors, the approach could potentially be generalized to other disease states and immunological phenotypes. An association between a missense DCLRE1C variant and V-gene and J-gene trimming of TCR beta chains was found in a later genetic analysis and replicated in an independent cohort. A cluster of highly shared sequence variants was judged likely to be a technical artifact of the sequencing pipeline. Broadly in line with IMGT annotations, most TCR beta V segments showed up in productive rearrangements about 87% or about 30% of the time in an earlier analysis of approximately 640 of the donors. Correlated functional status among segregating V segments might reflect linkage disequilibrium, but an unknown experimental factor could not be ruled out. Several of the top co-occurrence clusters appeared to be linked to parvovirus B19, influenza, CMV and Epstein-Barr virus, according to a later analysis. While some public TCRs were present in many individuals, most TCR sequences turned up only very rarely across donors. A further reported finding was that TCR beta sequences accurately predicted the HLA-A and HLA-B alleles for most subjects in the first cohort. Roughly 17 rarely observed V segments, including chromosome 9 orphons, were excluded from the earlier analysis of a few hundred of the donors because counts were too low. A later genetic analysis reported fewer N-insertions in productive TCRs among donors in an Asian-associated ancestry cluster than the roughly 700-donor mean. Some IMGT-functional V segments, including TRBV6-2 and TRBV6-3, could not be distinguished by the 87-base-pair reads and were therefore excluded. A later analysis found that TCR association rates varied across HLA loci, with DRB1 alleles showing the most associated TCRs and HLA-C alleles the fewest. Roughly uniform sequencing depth across donors was assumed in presence/absence analyses, although this assumption may not hold. In vitro tests confirmed that a few of the cytomegalovirus-associated TCR beta chains recognize cytomegalovirus antigens. Because some donors lacked HLA typing at each locus, the association tests relied only on the typed subset. For the cohort, immune exposure information was limited to CMV serostatus. In both the original and validation cohorts, the classifier was reported to diagnose cytomegalovirus status with high specificity and sensitivity. When HLA alleles, especially DR and DQ, strongly co-occurred, TCR associations were difficult to assign to individual alleles. In a later analysis, some 17,000 TCR beta sequences were associated with specific HLA alleles at a false discovery rate of 0.05.

V and J lose 4 bases and 0 bases, and a span of 8 bases separates them. The CDR3 has 14 amino acids, counting the end cysteine and phenylalanine. The only DNA kept is the CDR3, 42 bases in frame from the first base. From a lookup of the germline V gene, CDR1 and CDR2 are MRHNA and SNTAGT. In total, over 600 healthy bone marrow donors made up the cohort. At the time of sampling, all cohort members were nominally healthy, though unrecorded immune exposures were likely present. The donor tested CMV seropositive, placing the donor among the 290 or so seropositive members of the cohort. A peripheral blood sample was collected from each donor, and TCR beta sequencing was performed on peripheral blood mononuclear cells. Genomic DNA was extracted from the blood cell samples with the Qiagen DNeasy Blood Extraction Kit.

Sequencing was carried out using PBMCs. The sequence joins TRBV6-4 to TRBJ2-3; the best D guess is TRBD1, with 5 bases matching. The sequence derives from a man aged 18 to 29 in good health and CMV-seropositive. The CDR3 has the sequence CASSGTSSTDTQYF. Read as DNA, the sequence is TGTGCCAGCAGTGGGACATCTAGCACAGATACGCAGTATTTT.